A selection of T cell receptor beta chains follows, all from one sample in a study of blood T cell repertoires in COVID-19. Profiled with immunoSEQ multiplex PCR; TCRdb holds only in-frame clones, not every one. The sample includes around 92,000 clones, about 82% of them seen just once. The sample comprised peripheral blood. These receptors were collected from a human donor in a cohort sampled during active COVID-19. The CDR3 runs from the conserved cysteine through the conserved F or W. The order of the fields is D gene, clone size, V gene, J gene, CDR3 protein. D genes are given only for firm matches. Some rows mark clone size as missing; the rest say once, few, many or name a class of expanded clone.

D: -; size: once; V: TRBV7-8; J: TRBJ2-7; CDR3: CASSLEAATYEQYF
D: TRBD1; size: -; V: TRBV9; J: TRBJ2-1; CDR3: CASSEQGGYNEQFF
D: TRBD1; size: -; V: TRBV28; J: TRBJ2-7; CDR3: CASSRQGTAYEQYF
D: TRBD1; size: once; V: TRBV14; J: TRBJ1-1; CDR3: CASRLGTGGTEAFF
D: -; size: -; V: TRBV27; J: TRBJ1-4; CDR3: CASSSAGKLFF
D: TRBD1; size: -; V: TRBV13; J: TRBJ1-4; CDR3: CASSYGTGEKLFF
D: -; size: -; V: TRBV7-9; J: TRBJ2-1; CDR3: CASSLTHKTGMDNEQFF
D: TRBD2; size: -; V: TRBV4-2; J: TRBJ2-1; CDR3: CASSPAGLADNEQFF
D: TRBD1; size: -; V: TRBV2; J: TRBJ2-7; CDR3: CASRDRIHEQYF
D: -; size: -; V: TRBV2; J: TRBJ2-3; CDR3: CASSPSAALRGTQYF
D: -; size: -; V: TRBV28; J: TRBJ1-1; CDR3: CASSLVRGHTEAFF
D: -; size: -; V: TRBV12-3/TRBV12-4; J: TRBJ2-7; CDR3: CASSPSGYEQYF
D: -; size: once; V: TRBV5-4; J: TRBJ1-4; CDR3: CASSLAGVREKLFF
D: -; size: -; V: TRBV9; J: TRBJ1-4; CDR3: CASSPGVRSTTNEKLFF
D: -; size: -; V: TRBV5-1; J: TRBJ1-1; CDR3: CASSAGMNTEAFF
D: -; size: once; V: TRBV20-1; J: TRBJ1-2; CDR3: CSASNTRGGYTF
D: TRBD2; size: -; V: TRBV2; J: TRBJ2-5; CDR3: CASSDLAGQETQYF
D: -; size: -; V: TRBV10-3; J: TRBJ1-1; CDR3: CATSTGPEAFF
D: -; size: -; V: TRBV21-1; J: TRBJ2-7; CDR3: CASSKNGASGRFLDEQYF
D: TRBD1; size: -; V: TRBV12-3/TRBV12-4; J: TRBJ1-1; CDR3: CASSLGTGGRAFF
D: -; size: -; V: TRBV10-1; J: TRBJ2-3; CDR3: CASSESAQFTDTQYF
D: TRBD2; size: once; V: TRBV5-1; J: TRBJ2-5; CDR3: CASSLDASGKETQYF
D: -; size: -; V: TRBV28; J: TRBJ1-4; CDR3: CASSLYEDGGFEKLFF
D: -; size: -; V: TRBV28; J: TRBJ1-4; CDR3: CASVGQPITKLFF
D: -; size: -; V: TRBV7-2; J: TRBJ2-7; CDR3: CASTQGRVGEQYF
D: TRBD1; size: -; V: TRBV4-3; J: TRBJ1-6; CDR3: CASSPRQGNSPLHF
D: TRBD2; size: -; V: TRBV7-9; J: TRBJ2-7; CDR3: CASSPTSGMSYEQYF
D: TRBD1; size: -; V: TRBV7-2; J: TRBJ2-3; CDR3: CASSLETGGQYF
D: TRBD2; size: -; V: TRBV9; J: TRBJ2-5; CDR3: CASSPIAGGVVETQYF
D: TRBD2; size: -; V: TRBV18; J: TRBJ2-5; CDR3: CASSPRLAGAQETQYF
D: -; size: -; V: TRBV12-3/TRBV12-4; J: TRBJ1-5; CDR3: CASSFTRDQPQHF
D: -; size: -; V: TRBV28; J: TRBJ2-7; CDR3: CASSLYQTYEQYF
D: TRBD2; size: -; V: TRBV29-1; J: TRBJ2-5; CDR3: CSVVPSGRAQTQYF
D: -; size: -; V: TRBV6-5; J: TRBJ1-4; CDR3: CASSLGQHNEKLFF
D: TRBD2; size: -; V: TRBV7-8; J: TRBJ2-1; CDR3: CASSLALGTSGSGEQFF
D: TRBD2; size: -; V: TRBV7-2; J: TRBJ2-5; CDR3: CASSLELAGGPMETQYF
D: -; size: -; V: TRBV4-1; J: TRBJ2-2; CDR3: CASSYASGDLNTGELFF
D: -; size: -; V: TRBV3-1/TRBV3-2; J: TRBJ2-7; CDR3: CASIGGASYEQYF
D: -; size: -; V: TRBV5-6; J: TRBJ1-3; CDR3: CASSEITAGYGNTIYF
D: TRBD1; size: -; V: TRBV9; J: TRBJ1-1; CDR3: CASSVGQGGTEAFF
D: TRBD2; size: -; V: TRBV18; J: TRBJ2-5; CDR3: CASSPSRGGEETQYF
D: -; size: -; V: TRBV24-1; J: TRBJ1-6; CDR3: CATNLHRDNSPLHF
D: TRBD2; size: few; V: TRBV7-2; J: TRBJ2-7; CDR3: CASSYGTSVDEQYF
D: TRBD1; size: -; V: TRBV19; J: TRBJ1-5; CDR3: CASSTTTGFGNQPQHF
D: -; size: -; V: TRBV5-4; J: TRBJ2-3; CDR3: CASSYTISTDTQYF
D: -; size: -; V: TRBV3-1/TRBV3-2; J: TRBJ2-6; CDR3: CASSQGAGANVLTF
D: TRBD1; size: -; V: TRBV5-4; J: TRBJ2-5; CDR3: CASSFDLPGQGATQYF